The 16 T cell receptor beta chains below all came from one sample that was sequenced in a study of shared clonotypes between healthy human individuals. TCRdb keeps only in-frame clones here, not all; method: immunoSEQ multiplex PCR. The sample includes 2 million to 2.5 million clones, over 85% of them seen just once. Sequencing input: naive CD4+ T cells sorted from blood. Sample subset: CD45RA+ positively selected. The receptor source for this set is a man between 18 and 35 years old in good health.

The chain recombines TRBV11-2 with TRBJ2-5; no reliable D call. This CDR3 spans 14 amino acids. Germline V gives CDR1 SGHAT, CDR2 FQNNGV. Deletions cut 3 bases from V and 4 bases from J, with 12 bases between. CDR3 DNA sequence: TGTGCCAGCAGCTTCCCAGATCGTATAGAGACCCAGTACTTC. Amino acid sequence: CASSFPDRIETQYF.

The chain is built from TRBV5-1 and TRBJ2-2; a weak D match, TRBD2 (6 bases). This CDR3 is built from 16 residues. The germline CDR1 and CDR2 sequences are SGHRS and YFSETQ. The V end lost 0 bases, the J end lost 0 bases, and 9 bases lay between the germline ends. In DNA form, the CDR3 reads TGCGCCAGCAGCTTGGAGACGGGGGCGAACACCGGGGAGCTGTTTTTT. As protein: CASSLETGANTGELFF.

V is TRBV7-2 and J is TRBJ2-5; 7 positions match TRBD1. This CDR3 region has 15 residues. The germline V gene has CDR1 SGHTA and CDR2 FQGNSA. Germline trimming cut 1 base from V and 0 bases from J; bases unmatched to any gene: 2. CDR3 amino acids: CASSLGDRNQETQYF. The CDR3 nucleotides read TGTGCCAGCAGCTTAGGGGACAGAAACCAAGAGACCCAGTACTTC. Full variable domain (rest looked up from reference TRBV7-2 and TRBJ2-5): GAGVSQSPSNKVTEKGKDVELRCDPISGHTALYWYRQSLGQGLEFLIYFQGNSAPDKSGLPSDRFSAERTGGSVSTLTIQRTQQEDSAVYLCASSLGDRNQETQYFGPGTRLLVL.

The rearrangement links TRBV28 to TRBJ2-3; no clear D gene. This CDR3 is 15 amino acids long. V lost 4 bases and J 2 bases, leaving 13 bases between the germline ends. Germline lookup yields CDR1 MDHEN and CDR2 SYDVKM. The CDR3 region is CASSSHGEDTDTQYF. The DNA for the CDR3 is TGTGCCAGCAGTTCCCACGGAGAGGACACAGATACGCAGTATTTT.

The J gene is TRBJ2-7, the V gene TRBV9, with 9 positions matching TRBD2. The CDR3 contains 18 residues. V shed 0 bases, J shed 1 base, and the junction held 11 bases outside the gene matches. Germline CDR1 SGDLS, CDR2 YYNGEE. CDR3 DNA sequence: TGTGCCAGCAGCGTAGCTCCACCGGGACTAGCCTTATCCTACGAGCAGTACTTC. It translates to CASSVAPPGLALSYEQYF.

The chain is built from TRBV28 and TRBJ2-2; D not resolved. Per the germline V gene, CDR1 is MDHEN and CDR2 is SYDVKM. The CDR3 consists of 15 residues. Trimming removed 7 bases at V and 5 bases at J, with 17 bases between. The CDR3 loop reads CASMWNSKWTGELFF. The CDR3 DNA follows: TGTGCCAGCATGTGGAATTCCAAATGGACCGGGGAGCTGTTTTTT.

The chain links TRBV19 to TRBJ2-7, with 7 bases lining up with TRBD2. J was trimmed by 0 bases and V by 4 bases; bases with no gene match: 3. The V gene's germline CDR1 is LNHDA and CDR2 SQIVND (reference sequence). The CDR3 is 14 amino acids. This CDR3 is CASSRASGSYEQYF. The CDR3 DNA sequence: TGTGCCAGTAGTAGGGCTAGCGGCTCCTACGAGCAGTACTTC.

V and J are TRBV6-5 and TRBJ2-2, with a tentative D call TRBD2 (6 bases). Germline V gives CDR1 MNHEY, CDR2 SVGAGI. V dropped 2 bases and J dropped 3 bases, with 10 bases sitting between them. This CDR3 contains 15 residues. CDR3 DNA: TGTGCCAGCAGTTACGGAGGGGCCTACACCGGGGAGCTGTTTTTT. Its translation: CASSYGGAYTGELFF.

The rearrangement uses TRBV19 and TRBJ2-5, with D perhaps matching TRBD1 (5 bases). Trimming left V 7 bases short and J 5 bases short, with 14 bases between. Germline loops: CDR1 LNHDA, CDR2 SQIVND (reference sequence). The CDR3 runs 13 residues. CDR3 sequence: CASNRGTMETQYF. DNA of the CDR3: TGTGCCAGTAATAGGGGAACAATGGAGACCCAGTACTTC.

The V gene is TRBV5-1, the J gene TRBJ2-1, with D tentatively TRBD2 (6 bases). Germline V gives CDR1 SGHRS, CDR2 YFSETQ. This CDR3 region has 14 residues. V lost 7 bases to trimming and J lost 0 bases, with 11 bases between them. The DNA of the CDR3 is TGCGCCAGCCGCGGGACGAGCTCCTACAATGAGCAGTTCTTC. Translation: CASRGTSSYNEQFF.

The rearrangement joins TRBV5-1 to TRBJ2-1, with 14 positions matching TRBD2. This CDR3 is built from 15 residues. J was trimmed by 7 bases and V by 5 bases; bases with no gene match: 5. CDR1 and CDR2 from the germline V gene are SGHRS and YFSETQ. CDR3 residues: CASRGLAGEINEQFF. The CDR3 DNA is TGCGCCAGCAGGGGACTAGCGGGAGAGATAAATGAGCAGTTCTTC.

The V and J genes are TRBV28 and TRBJ2-7; the D call may be TRBD1 or TRBD2 (6 bases each). Trimming took off 7 bases at V and 6 bases at J, with 13 bases between the two ends. CDR1 is MDHEN and CDR2 is SYDVKM in the germline V gene. This CDR3 has 12 amino acids. The DNA of the CDR3 is TGTGCCAGCAATTACAGGGAGGCCGAGCAGTACTTC. Amino acids: CASNYREAEQYF.

The chain joins TRBV30 to TRBJ2-5; D is uncertain. The V gene lost 2 bases and the J gene lost 5 bases, with 9 bases spanning the gap. Germline lookup yields CDR1 GTSNPN and CDR2 SVGIG (reference sequence). CDR3 length: 12 amino acids. Here the CDR3 reads CAWSPLGETQYF. The CDR3 DNA reads TGTGCCTGGAGTCCCCTAGGGGAGACCCAGTACTTC.

This clone was seen a single time. V and J are TRBV30 and TRBJ1-6, with a weak D call TRBD1 (5 bases). CDR3 size: 14 residues. The V gene's germline CDR1 is GTSNPN and CDR2 SVGIG (reference sequence). V lost 5 bases and J 9 bases, leaving 17 bases between the germline ends. The CDR3 loop is CAWGLGGVGSPLHF. Here the CDR3 DNA reads TGTGCCTGGGGTCTCGGGGGAGTAGGTTCACCCCTCCACTTT. Variable domain in full (rest from reference TRBV30 and TRBJ1-6): SQTIHQWPATLVQPVGSPLSLECTVEGTSNPNLYWYRQAAGRGLQLLFYSVGIGQISSEVPQNLSASRPQDRQFILSSKKLLLSDSGFYLCAWGLGGVGSPLHFGNGTRLTVT.

CDR3 DNA sequence: TGTGCCAGCAGCCCCTTGGGGGCTGGTGAAGCTTTCTTT. It yields the protein CASSPLGAGEAFF. The chain links TRBV6-5 to TRBJ1-1; weak D call: TRBD1 (6 bases). V lost 6 bases to trimming and J lost 7 bases, with 15 bases between them. Germline CDR1 reads MNHEY; CDR2 reads SVGAGI. The CDR3 consists of 13 residues.

This clone came up once. The gene calls are TRBV14 and TRBJ2-3, with D unclear. The CDR3 has 14 residues. Trimming shortened V by 3 bases and J by 4 bases, and 11 bases separated the two germline ends. Looked up from germline, CDR1 is SGHDN and CDR2 is FVKESK. For the CDR3, the DNA is TGTGCCAGCAGCCATCGGGTCTTCCCAGATACGCAGTATTTT. It is translated as CASSHRVFPDTQYF.